A selection of T cell receptor beta chains follows, all from one sample in a study of cytomegalovirus exposure and HLA in healthy donors. Generated by immunoSEQ multiplex PCR, the TCRdb table keeps only in-frame clones and is missing some. The repertoire table contains around 70,000 clones. Sequencing input: PBMCs. The receptors derive from a woman aged 40-49 years in good health and CMV-seropositive. Both conserved end residues are part of each CDR3.

CASSPPGSYEQYF,TRBV7-3,TRBJ2-7
CASSPGRGGEKETQYF,TRBV5-1,TRBJ2-5
CASSLAGAWGASSYNEQFF,TRBV7-9,TRBJ2-1
CASSLSGGAVGYTF,TRBV9,TRBJ1-2
CASNTHEQFF,TRBV6-1,TRBJ2-1
CASSPGTGVYEQYF,TRBV18,TRBJ2-7
CASSLGTSRYNEQFF,TRBV28,TRBJ2-1
CASSLIRDRGQDGYTF,TRBV5-6,TRBJ1-2
CASSAGGIRTDTQYF,TRBV2,TRBJ2-3
CASSLVAELDTEAFF,TRBV5-1,TRBJ1-1
CASSSLTGGYSETQYF,TRBV27,TRBJ2-5
CASSFGGGGWDEQFF,TRBV28,TRBJ2-1
CASSLTPLTGGNQPQHF,TRBV5-8,TRBJ1-5
CASSLGLAGVGEQYF,TRBV5-1,TRBJ2-7
CASSGTAIAREKLFF,TRBV28,TRBJ1-4
CAWSVRAGPPPWEQYF,TRBV30,TRBJ2-7
CASTDRADEQFF,TRBV9,TRBJ2-1
CASSELKERANTEAFF,TRBV25-1,TRBJ1-1
CASSPWDRGHTIYF,TRBV27,TRBJ1-3
CASRGTYGTGGSLGGYTF,TRBV28,TRBJ1-2
CASSRTVDNSPLHF,TRBV7-2,TRBJ1-6
CASRGTSGEETQYF,TRBV25-1,TRBJ2-5
CATSRERDFNTDTQYF,TRBV15,TRBJ2-3
CASSARQGPVDTQYF,TRBV6-1,TRBJ2-3
CASSPGTSHYNEQFF,TRBV11-1,TRBJ2-1
CATRGTDAYGYTF,TRBV6-1,TRBJ1-2
CASSLSSSGNQPQHF,TRBV27,TRBJ1-5
CASSESEGANEKLFF,TRBV10-1,TRBJ1-4